Below, 21 T cell receptor beta chains from the same sample are listed, as sequenced in a study of blood T cell repertoires in COVID-19. Using immunoSEQ multiplex PCR, the repertoire was profiled, and TCRdb retains in-frame clones only, with some absent. The table records roughly 180,000 clones, approximately 79% of them present only once. Sequenced sample: peripheral blood. All receptors come from a woman aged 55-69 years with COVID-19, enrolled during active disease.

The chain uses TRBV19 and TRBJ2-2; D might be TRBD1 (6 bases). The CDR3 sequence is 14 residues long. Germline V CDR1 and CDR2: LNHDA, SQIVND (reference sequence). V lost 9 bases and J lost 1, with 12 bases in between. CDR3 loop: CASHRDKNTGELFF. DNA for the CDR3: TGTGCCAGCCATCGGGACAAGAACACCGGGGAGCTGTTTTTT.

The rearrangement joins TRBV7-9 to TRBJ1-3; no reliable D call. Trimming took 1 base from V and 14 from J, leaving 18 bases between them. In germline, CDR1 is SEHNR, CDR2 FQNEAQ (reference sequence). CDR3 size: 14 residues. The CDR3 region is CASSLVGRSYGVYF. CDR3 sequence (DNA): TGTGCCAGCAGCTTAGTTGGCAGGTCTTACGGCGTATATTTT.

V usage is TRBV30 and J usage is TRBJ2-2; no definite D call. The CDR3 totals 12 residues. CDR1 is GTSNPN, CDR2 SVGIG, per germline (reference sequence). V dropped 2 bases and J dropped 4 bases, with 5 bases sitting between them. For the CDR3, the DNA is TGTGCCTGGAGTAGCCCCACCGGGGAGCTGTTTTTT. This sequence encodes CAWSSPTGELFF.

The rearrangement links TRBV7-9 to TRBJ2-2; 8 bases map to TRBD1. Germline V gives CDR1 SEHNR, CDR2 FQNEAQ (reference sequence). V gave up 5 bases and J gave up 0 bases; unmatched junction bases: 8. This CDR3 has 17 amino acids. The DNA for the CDR3 is TGTGCCAGCAGCCTACTTCTGACAGGGGCGAACACCGGGGAGCTGTTTTTT. It encodes CASSLLLTGANTGELFF. The full variable domain, rest sourced from reference TRBV7-9 and TRBJ2-2, is DTGVSQNPRHKITKRGQNVTFRCDPISEHNRLYWYRQTLGQGPEFLTYFQNEAQLEKSRLLSDRFSAERPKGSFSTLEIQRTEQGDSAMYLCASSLLLTGANTGELFFGEGSRLTVL.

The V and J genes are TRBV11-1 and TRBJ2-2, with D unclear. The CDR3 has 14 amino acids. Per germline, CDR1 SGHAT and CDR2 FQDESV (reference sequence). The V end lost 2 bases, the J end lost 7 bases, and 11 bases lay between the germline ends. The CDR3 sequence: CASSLTLGGGELFF. The DNA for the CDR3 is TGTGCCAGCAGCTTAACCCTAGGTGGCGGGGAGCTGTTTTTT.

This chain joins TRBV6-4 and TRBJ2-1; D perhaps matches TRBD2 (6 bases). Per the germline V gene, CDR1 is MRHNA and CDR2 is SNTAGT. V lost 2 bases and J lost 4, with 6 bases in between. The CDR3 is made up of 13 amino acids. CDR3 residues: CASSDGGYNEQFF. CDR3 coding DNA: TGTGCCAGCAGTGACGGGGGGTACAATGAGCAGTTCTTC.

V usage is TRBV19 and J usage is TRBJ2-1, with TRBD1 as a possible D gene (6 bases). V gave up 5 bases and J gave up 9 bases, with 20 bases separating them. In germline, CDR1 is LNHDA, CDR2 SQIVND (reference sequence). CDR3 length equals 15 residues. CDR3 nucleotide sequence: TGTGCCAGTAGTCCGGTGCTGAAACAGGGCCCTGAGCAGTTCTTC. It encodes CASSPVLKQGPEQFF.

In its sample, this clone was seen a few times. V and J are TRBV10-2 and TRBJ1-3; TRBD1 might be the D (6 bases). With 6 bases removed from V and 2 bases from J, the gap between germline ends came to 11 bases. CDR1 and CDR2 from the germline V gene are WSHSY and SAAADI. CDR3 length equals 14 residues. CDR3 bases: TGCGCCAGCAGCCTCGGGACACCTGGAAACACCATATATTTT. It codes for CASSLGTPGNTIYF.

This chain joins TRBV15 and TRBJ1-5, with D perhaps matching TRBD1 (6 bases). CDR1 is LNHNV and CDR2 is YYDKDF in the germline V gene (reference sequence). V shed 8 bases and J shed 0 bases, with 14 bases lying between them. This CDR3 spans 15 amino acids. CDR3 sequence reads: CATEGVRASNQPQHF. In DNA, the CDR3 is TGTGCCACCGAGGGGGTAAGGGCTAGCAATCAGCCCCAGCATTTT.

The J gene is TRBJ2-5, the V gene TRBV11-2; 11 bases are a match to TRBD2. Germline trimming cut 1 base from V and 4 bases from J; bases unmatched to any gene: 5. Germline CDR1 and CDR2: SGHAT and FQNNGV. The CDR3 has 16 residues. In nucleotides, the CDR3 is TGTGCCAGCAGCTTAGCTACTAGCGGGGGTAGAGAGACCCAGTACTTC. Translation gives CASSLATSGGRETQYF.

The chain is built from TRBV3-1 (or the pseudogene TRBV3-2) and TRBJ1-1; D is possibly TRBD1 (5 bases). The V end was cut by 1 base, the J end by 2 bases, with 11 bases between. Looked up from germline, CDR1 is LGHDT and CDR2 is YNNKEL (reference sequence). The CDR3 is made up of 15 amino acids. The DNA of the CDR3 is TGTGCCAGCAGCCAAGGGGGCCCGGCAAACACTGAAGCTTTCTTT. This translates into CASSQGGPANTEAFF.

This clone was detected once. This rearrangement joins TRBV30 to TRBJ1-2, with D possibly being TRBD1 (6 bases). The V end lost 5 bases, the J end lost 8 bases, and 18 bases lay between the germline ends. The germline V gene has CDR1 GTSNPN and CDR2 SVGIG (reference sequence). CDR3 length equals 13 residues. CDR3 sequence: CAWVWGGLGGYTF. The CDR3 nucleotides read TGTGCCTGGGTGTGGGGGGGCTTGGGAGGCTACACCTTC. The variable domain in full, with the rest retrieved from reference TRBV30 and TRBJ1-2, is SQTIHQWPATLVQPVGSPLSLECTVEGTSNPNLYWYRQAAGRGLQLLFYSVGIGQISSEVPQNLSASRPQDRQFILSSKKLLLSDSGFYLCAWVWGGLGGYTFGSGTRLTVV.

The chain employs TRBV29-1 and TRBJ2-1; 9 bases match TRBD2. This CDR3 region has 14 residues. Trimming took 4 bases from V and 4 from J; bases not matched to a gene: 5. Germline V gene sequence: CDR1 SQVTM, CDR2 ANQGSEA. This chain's CDR3 is CSVARTSVYNEQFF. The CDR3 DNA reads as TGCAGCGTTGCCAGGACTAGCGTTTACAATGAGCAGTTCTTC.

This clone was recorded only once. DNA for the CDR3: TGTGCCAGCGAACGTACAGGGAGCGGAGGCGGGGAGCTGTTTTTT. Translation: CASERTGSGGGELFF. The chain employs TRBV28 and TRBJ2-2; D perhaps matches TRBD1 (6 bases). The V and J ends lost 8 bases and 7 bases respectively, with 20 bases between them. Germline V gene sequence: CDR1 MDHEN, CDR2 SYDVKM. CDR3 length equals 15 residues.

The V gene is TRBV7-3, the J gene TRBJ2-2; the D gene is possibly TRBD1 (7 bases). CDR1 is SGHTA, CDR2 FQGTGA, per germline. Trimming stripped 5 bases from V and 5 bases from J, with 15 bases between. This CDR3 region has 15 residues. The CDR3 is CASSLRQGGTGELFF. The CDR3 bases are TGTGCCAGCAGCCTGAGACAGGGAGGAACCGGGGAGCTGTTTTTT.

The V and J genes are TRBV21-1 and TRBJ2-7; TRBD1, the table's D call, lacks a check against the DNA. TRBV21-1 is flagged as a pseudogene. The CDR3 covers 15 residues. The CDR3 sequence is CASSNSWDNSYEQYF. For the CDR3, the DNA is TGTGCCAGCAGCAATAGCTGGGACAACTCCTACGAGCAGTACTTC.

This chain joins TRBV6-2 or TRBV6-3 and TRBJ2-6; D not certain. There are 15 residues in the CDR3. Trimming left V 2 bases short and J 0 bases short, with 5 bases between. Germline CDR1 MNHEY, CDR2 SVGEGT. In DNA, the CDR3 is TGTGCCAGCAGTTACCGGGTCTCTGGGGCCAACGTCCTGACTTTC. Protein product: CASSYRVSGANVLTF.

CDR3 bases: TGTGCCACCGGACAGGCTTTTTCCTACGAGCAGTACTTC. Its protein product is CATGQAFSYEQYF. The chain links TRBV15 to TRBJ2-7; 7 nucleotides line up with TRBD1. Germline V gene sequence: CDR1 LNHNV, CDR2 YYDKDF (reference sequence). J gave up 1 base and V 8 bases, and 5 bases lay outside the gene matches. The CDR3 has 13 residues.

The chain combines TRBV28 with TRBJ2-5, with 7 bases that match TRBD1. The V and J ends lost 6 bases and 1 base, in that order; junction bases with no gene match: 8. Looked up from germline, CDR1 is MDHEN and CDR2 is SYDVKM. The CDR3 extends over 15 amino acids. The CDR3, as DNA: TGTGCCAGCAGCCGCCTGACAGGGACCCAAGAGACCCAGTACTTC. This gives the protein CASSRLTGTQETQYF.

Notes on this clone: The junction shows a germline mismatch at one end, possibly a read error. V usage is TRBV28 and J usage is TRBJ2-1; TRBD2 aligns across 15 bases. Looked up from germline, CDR1 is MDHEN and CDR2 is SYDVKM. The CDR3 has 22 residues. CDR3 sequence reads: CAGSLGPPRTSGRVTAYNEQFF. CDR3 nucleotide sequence: TGTGCCGGCAGTTTGGGACCGCCAAGGACTAGCGGGAGGGTGACTGCCTACAATGAGCAGTTCTTC. Filled out from reference TRBV28 and TRBJ2-1, the complete variable domain reads DVKVTQSSRYLVKRTGEKVFLECVQDMDHENMFWYRQDPGLGLRLIYFSYDVKMKEKGDIPEGYSVSREKKERFSLILESASTNQTSMYLCAGSLGPPRTSGRVTAYNEQFFGPGTRLTVL.

The chain couples TRBV28 to TRBJ2-3; 14 bases map to TRBD2. The CDR3 is 16 amino acids. J was trimmed by 5 bases and V by 5 bases; bases with no gene match: 6. The germline V gene has CDR1 MDHEN and CDR2 SYDVKM. The CDR3 spells CASSPGLAGAIDTQYF. The CDR3 region has the DNA TGTGCCAGCAGTCCGGGACTAGCGGGAGCAATAGATACGCAGTATTTT.